This T cell receptor (beta chain) was profiled in a study of human T cells and chemical hapten exposure (dated by TCRdb to 2020 to 2023). About the study as a whole: For sensitization, 2% DPC in acetone was applied to a roughly 2 cm by roughly 2 cm area of upper inner arm skin. This study followed changes in the peripheral blood TCR repertoire in vivo during primary and secondary sensitization of alopecia patients to the hapten diphenylcyclopropenone (DPC). Blood for TCR sequencing was provided by twenty-nine alopecia patients at one to four time points (pre-sensitization, 2, 6 and 24 weeks). Blood was sampled from patients pre-sensitization (week 0) and at 2, 6 and about 24 weeks after DPC sensitization. Alopecia areata with under or over 50% scalp involvement, alopecia totalis and alopecia universalis were represented in the patient cohort, which was mostly female. Throughout the approximately 22-week study period, patients were also given weekly therapeutic DPC doses on the scalp. The libraries were sequenced as a pool, and the TCR yield per sample differed mostly because of small variations in library volumes within the pool. Patch testing was performed on the upper back with Finn chambers containing 0.01% DPC, and the patch tests were scored after 6 days according to International Contact Dermatitis Research Group standards. The research as a whole found: After repeated subsampling, the strength of the expansion versus patch-test correlation and the threshold at which it became significant changed. The number of TCRs above 1 in 1000 frequency did not change with DPC sensitization; there was no evidence of global repertoire structure alterations. All patients had alopecia, a presumed autoimmune disease, so their immune response might differ from that of healthy individuals. The number of PT1 expanded TCRs positively correlated with patch test score, significant at thresholds 8, 16 and 32 but not 4. Significantly more large CDR3 similarity clusters were formed by expanded TCRs than by pre-sensitization or healthy control sets, consistent with antigen-driven responses.

The sample's time point label is to be understood as: patch test 1, 2 weeks after DPC sensitization. The sample's treatment or condition label is to be understood as: therapeutic diphenylcyclopropenone sensitization with weekly scalp DPC. At every patch-test visit, the blood draw took place before the patch test was put on. Eligible patients were aged 18 to 70, diagnosed with alopecia, deemed suitable for DPC therapy, and excluded if pregnant. Unfractionated whole blood was collected in Tempus Blood RNA tubes, and total RNA was extracted from that blood. Library method: RACE. Instrument on record: NextSeq 500. Library preparation attached unique molecular identifiers to individual cDNA molecules for quantitative, reproducible TCR counting. From each blood RNA sample, both TCR alpha and TCR beta chains were sequenced. As for how the authors treated the data: A median of around 100,000 TCRs per sample was observed, with a range of about 23,224 to 690,600. The Decombinator software suite was used to annotate V, J and CDR3 in the TCR reads. To make PS versus PT1 abundance plots, every sample was subsampled to the same number of TCRs (28,000). Expanded TCRs were defined as absent before sensitization and observed at least eight times at the 2-week time point. TCRdb reprocessed the public reads (quality trimming at Q25 with fastp, clone calling with MiXCR) and kept in-frame beta chains. Each CDR3 protein appears once, grouped with its most common genes and DNA. The V and J calls were not made by the authors but by TCRdb's processing. The sample records 100,000 or so distinct CDR3 sequences, 11% of which are singletons. The ten most abundant clones make up 3% to 4% of the sample.

Sequences SGHAT (CDR1) and FQNNGV (CDR2) are obtained from the germline V gene. Including cysteine and phenylalanine, the CDR3 has 16 amino acids. Only CDR3 DNA remains: 48 bases, in frame from the first base. From V the trimming removes 6 bases and from J it removes 4 bases, while the gene matches leave 8 bases of the junction unaccounted for. Worth noting for this clonotype: Its specific antigen is unknown. One base away there is no much larger clone; base qualities are not given.

The sequence joins TRBV11-2 to TRBJ2-6, and 8 junction bases match TRBD1. Sequencing was performed on whole blood, taken in connection with sensitization to the hapten diphenylcyclopropenone (DPC). This TCR came from a woman aged 40-49 years with alopecia areata. Some clones in this sample may be carry-over from other donors' samples. The nucleotides are TGTGCCAGCAGTCTCTCAGGGGGCGCGGGGGCCAACGTCCTGACTTTC. This gives the protein CASSLSGGAGANVLTF.